A selection of T cell receptor beta chains follows, all from one sample in a study of read filtering for tumor transcriptome and immune sequencing. TCRdb reprocessed the reads via MiXCR and lists one record per CDR3 protein. The sample has 60,000 or so distinct CDR3 sequences, less than 20% seen once. The sequenced material came from a population of CD138-negative cells sorted from bone marrow. The receptors derive from a donor over 35 with multiple myeloma. Both conserved end residues are part of each CDR3. The order of the fields is D gene, V gene, clone size, J gene, CDR3 DNA, CDR3 protein. D genes are given only for firm matches. The size field is filled for only some rows; it gives once, few, many or a size class.

>.|TRBV7-2|few|TRBJ2-6
TGTGCCAGCAGCTTAAGGTCGCCTTGGGACTTAAGTACCCCTGGGGCCAACGTCCTGACTTTC
CASSLRSPWDLSTPGANVLTF
>.|TRBV9|many|TRBJ2-3
TGTGCCAGCAGCCCCCCCCGAGGGGGGGGGCGTACCTACACAGATACGCAGTATTTT
CASSPPRGGGRTYTDTQYF
>.|TRBV11-1|many|TRBJ2-3
TGTGCCAGCAGCTTAAACCCCACAGATACGCAGTATTTT
CASSLNPTDTQYF
>TRBD2|TRBV20-1|few|TRBJ2-5
TGCAGTGCTAGTGAACTAGCGGGGAGGGAAGAGACCCAGTACTTC
CSASELAGREETQYF
>TRBD2|TRBV5-5|.|TRBJ2-3
TGTGCCAGCAGCTTAAGACTAGCGGGAGGCACAGATACGCAGTATTTT
CASSLRLAGGTDTQYF
>.|TRBV28|many|TRBJ2-3
TGTGCCAGCAGTATGACAGATATCACGCAGTATTTT
CASSMTDITQYF
>TRBD2|TRBV20-1|many|TRBJ2-5
TGCAGTGCTAGGCGCGGGGGTTCCCGAACCGGGACTAGCGGGATTCAAGAGACCCAGTACTTC
CSARRGGSRTGTSGIQETQYF
>.|TRBV20-1|many|TRBJ2-5
TGCAGTGCCAACTTAGGGTCTACCCAAGAGACCCAGTACTTC
CSANLGSTQETQYF
>TRBD1|TRBV20-1|many|TRBJ1-5
TGCAGTGCTAGCCAGGGGGGTGGTCAGCCCCAGCATTTT
CSASQGGGQPQHF
>.|TRBV6-6|many|TRBJ2-5
TGTGCCAGCAGTTACGACACAGGGTTGGAGACCCAGTACTTC
CASSYDTGLETQYF
>.|TRBV5-1|many|TRBJ2-5
TGCGCCAGCAGCAGGACGGGACAACTCCAAGAGACCCAGTACTTC
CASSRTGQLQETQYF
>.|TRBV18|many|TRBJ2-5
TGTGCCAGCTCACCCGACCAAACAGTCCAAGAGACCCAGTACTTC
CASSPDQTVQETQYF
>.|TRBV30|many|TRBJ1-4
TGTGCCTGGAGTATCCGGGAAAAACTGTTTTTT
CAWSIREKLFF
>.|TRBV28|many|TRBJ1-1
TGTGCCAGCCGGGTGGGGGGAAAGTACACTGAAGCTTTCTTT
CASRVGGKYTEAFF
>TRBD1|TRBV12-3/TRBV12-4|many|TRBJ1-2
TGTGCCAGCAGTCCCCGGGACAGGGTCTATGGCTACACCTTC
CASSPRDRVYGYTF
>.|TRBV7-2|many|TRBJ2-1
TGTGCCAGCAGCCCCCTCGTTAGCTCCTACAATGAGCAGTTCTTC
CASSPLVSSYNEQFF
>.|TRBV28|many|TRBJ2-6
TGTGCCAGCACTTTATCGGGGCTGGGCTCTGGGGCCAACGTCCTGACTTTC
CASTLSGLGSGANVLTF